These 7 T cell receptor beta chains share one sample of origin, sequenced in a study of beta chain features in type 1 diabetes. Broader study findings: Among patients with Type 1 diabetes, TCRB CDR3s were moderately but significantly shorter in every one of the four CD4+ subsets.

Reverse transcription of all isolated RNA meant that expressed TCRB transcripts were sequenced. The assay was immunoSEQ multiplex PCR, and TCRdb's table has in-frame clones only and misses some. The sample yields about 660,000 clones, about 14% seen once. Their antigens are not known. Sequenced: naive CD4+ T cells from blood. The source of these receptors is a man between 18 and 29 years old with type 1 diabetes.

This chain joins TRBV19 and TRBJ2-5; 15 positions match TRBD2. With 5 bases clipped from V and 5 bases from J, the junction kept 9 bases outside the gene matches. This CDR3 has 17 amino acids. In germline, CDR1 is LNHDA, CDR2 SQIVND (reference sequence). CDR3 amino acids: CASSPMGLAGGWETQYF. CDR3 in DNA: TGTGCCAGTAGTCCCATGGGACTAGCGGGAGGATGGGAGACCCAGTACTTC. Drawing the rest from reference TRBV19 and TRBJ2-5, the complete variable domain is DGGITQSPKYLFRKEGQNVTLSCEQNLNHDAMYWYRQDPGQGLRLIYYSQIVNDFQKGDIAEGYSVSREKKESFPLTVTSAQKNPTAFYLCASSPMGLAGGWETQYFGPGTRLLVL.

The chain joins TRBV6-4 to TRBJ2-1, with D maybe TRBD2 (6 bases). Trimming removed 9 bases at V and 2 bases at J, with 14 bases between. The CDR3 is 14 amino acids. Germline assignment: CDR1 MRHNA and CDR2 SNTAGT. The CDR3 nucleotides read TGTGCCAGTGCCCCGGAGGGAACCTACAATGAGCAGTTCTTC. Residues: CASAPEGTYNEQFF.

This chain's CDR3 is CASSDRAKQPQHF. DNA of the CDR3: TGTGCCAGCAGCGACAGGGCTAAACAGCCCCAGCATTTT. The chain joins TRBV27 to TRBJ1-5; TRBD1 aligns across 7 bases. The V and J ends lost 6 bases and 7 bases, in that order; junction bases with no gene match: 6. The CDR3 extends over 13 amino acids. Germline lookup yields CDR1 MNHEY and CDR2 SMNVEV (reference sequence).

In this sample, this clone turned up a few times. This chain links TRBV30 with TRBJ1-2; D remains ambiguous. The CDR3 runs to 14 residues. Germline loops: CDR1 GTSNPN, CDR2 SVGIG (reference sequence). Trimming took 2 bases from V and 5 from J, leaving 15 bases between them. CDR3 sequence reads: CAWSPLLRRYGYTF. In DNA, the CDR3 is TGTGCCTGGAGTCCTCTCCTCCGAAGGTATGGCTACACCTTC.

The chain employs TRBV7-2 and TRBJ1-4, with D maybe TRBD1 (5 bases). The V end was cut by 5 bases, the J end by 8 bases, with 15 bases between. This CDR3 is built from 14 residues. The germline gives CDR1 SGHTA, CDR2 FQGNSA. The CDR3 reads CASSPRDRSEKLFF. The CDR3 DNA reads as TGTGCCAGCAGCCCCCGGGACCGATCCGAAAAACTGTTTTTT.

The chain has TRBV7-9 and TRBJ2-6, with D unresolved. The CDR3 covers 13 residues. V was cut by 1 base and J by 4 bases, with 2 bases left in between. Germline V lookup: CDR1 SEHNR, CDR2 FQNEAQ (reference sequence). DNA for the CDR3: TGTGCCAGCAGCTTAGTGGGGGCCAACGTCCTGACTTTC. It translates to CASSLVGANVLTF.

This clone has only a few counts. The rearrangement joins TRBV30 to TRBJ1-5; 9 nucleotides agree with TRBD1. Germline-derived CDR1 and CDR2 are GTSNPN and SVGIG (reference sequence). The CDR3 consists of 14 residues. The ends lost 2 bases at V and 5 bases at J; junction bases unmatched: 4. Here the CDR3 DNA reads TGTGCCTGGAGTTCTACAGGGGGCGATCAGCCCCAGCATTTT. This translates into CAWSSTGGDQPQHF.